This TCR beta chain comes out of a study of T cells in Graves' hyperthyroidism and ophthalmopathy. Study conclusions and caveats: In validation, the model predicted ophthalmopathy. These predictions came a median approximately six months before onset.

V dropped 1 base and J dropped 0 bases, with 15 bases sitting between them. The CDR3 contains 17 residues. RNA transcripts yielded amplified TCR beta CDR3 regions. HTBI primers were used for first-round RT-PCR of the TCR CDR3. One entry per CDR3 protein results from TCRdb running MiXCR on the multiplex PCR reads. This sample has 350,000 to 400,000 distinct CDR3 sequences, with 19% found just once. Stable Graves' hyperthyroidism denoted no ophthalmopathy progression over 18 months. Patients were excluded for uncontrolled infection, other autoimmune disease, pregnancy or lactation. In regard to this clonotype: Its antigen is unidentified.

The clonotype was recovered from a woman between 18 and 30 years old with Graves' hyperthyroidism. The sequencing input was blood. V gene TRBV12-3 or TRBV12-4 combines with J gene TRBJ1-2; no clear D. CDR3 region: CASSLGQAPQTNYGYTF. DNA of the CDR3: TGTGCCAGCAGTTTAGGGCAGGCTCCCCAAACTAACTATGGCTACACCTTC.